A single T cell receptor (beta chain) is shown here with its context. This clone was observed a few times. This receptor's antigen is unknown. Within one base of it there is no much larger clone, and no base qualities were kept. After removal of 4 bases from V and 3 bases from J, the junction retains 9 bases not matched to a gene. According to the germline V gene, CDR1 reads SGHRS and CDR2 reads YFSETQ. Spanning cysteine to phenylalanine, the CDR3 consists of 16 amino acids. The DNA shown is the 48-base CDR3, in frame from base 1. For commercial TCRB immunosequencing, roughly 0.5 micrograms of biopsy DNA were submitted for each sample. A two-step, amplification bias-controlled multiplex PCR was used by Adaptive Biotechnology to amplify CDR3 regions from genomic DNA. Primers covering every V and J gene segment were used in the first PCR, while barcodes and Illumina adapters were added in the second PCR. CDR3 libraries were sequenced on an Illumina instrument. As for how the authors treated the data: Analysis combined the vendor-provided pipelines with custom analysis of raw data in R/Bioconductor under R version 3.3.0. Clonality, which ranges from 0 to 1, was calculated as the inverse of the normalised Shannon entropy across all productive clones. The repertoire share taken up by the top 100 clones defined high-frequency clones, and only clones that passed a 95% confidence test were kept. Overlap between samples was measured with the Morisita-Horn index, while repertoire diversity was measured with the Simpson index. TCRdb mirrors the immuneACCESS table, restricted to in-frame sequences. Some clones are absent from its copies; in checked studies, under half trace to an unresolved V gene, and the reason for the others is unknown. Clone size and V and J calls were adopted from that table, with D and trimming inferred from the DNA. This sample is represented by about 13,000 clones; 82% of them were singletons. The ten most abundant clones make up 6% to 7% of the sample.

These data originate in a study of T cell repertoires in ileal Crohn's disease (dated by TCRdb to the late 2010s). The study in broad terms: At the time of surgery, approximately 35% of patients were active smokers, and the median duration of disease was 6.5 to 8 years. Every patient underwent surgery because of a complication, which was stricturing disease in around 60% and penetrating disease in approximately 40%. About half of the patients received postoperative therapy: about a dozen received thiopurines and 15 to 20 received anti-TNF agents. A prospective multicentre cohort supplied the 45 to 60 Crohn's disease patients whose TCR repertoires were analysed. Running in parallel with the study was a multicentre cohort set up to find predictors of early endoscopic recurrence following ileocolonic resection. A Rutgeerts score higher than i0 was the definition used for endoscopic postoperative recurrence. A total of some 170 mucosal samples from roughly 60 patients were sequenced, collected from several sites on the surgical specimen as well as at postoperative endoscopy.

The paper as a whole reports these results and caveats: Mucosal CD4 and CD8 T cells were sorted and sequenced only in a subgroup of patients, the size of which was not stated. A significantly higher proportion of clonal expansions was observed in active smokers at surgery than in non-smokers (roughly 27% vs 19%, p=0.02). Higher high-frequency clone percentages at surgery were associated with endoscopic recurrence; all patients with clonality above 26.8% (18/57) had recurrence. Sorted CD8 T cells carried more high-frequency clones than CD4 T cells, suggesting mucosal expansions were mainly CD8.

To be eligible, patients had to be adults with ileal or ileocolonic Crohn's disease and an indication for ileocolonic resection. Whole ileal mucosal biopsies were stored frozen at -80°C before DNA extraction. A TRizol-based method was used to extract genomic DNA from the frozen whole biopsies, and the DNA was quantified with a NanoDrop 2000 spectrophotometer. This chain is built from TRBV5-1 and TRBJ2-7, and 11 bases in between align with TRBD1. This receptor was identified in an adult with Crohn's disease. The sample consisted of ileal tissue. The DNA sequence is as follows: TGCGCCAGCAGCGTGTTCTCCGGGACAGGGGGCTACGAGCAGTACTTC. It specifies CASSVFSGTGGYEQYF.